This T cell receptor (beta chain) stems from a study of beta chain features in type 1 diabetes. Study-level information: Researchers looked at around 100 million sorted cells across all samples. Regarding the study as a whole: In the patient group, naive, central memory and Treg TCRB repertoires seemed more alike than in the healthy donor group.

All of the isolated RNA was reverse transcribed, so expressed TCRB transcripts were sequenced. Clones were sequenced by immunoSEQ multiplex PCR, and TCRdb holds only the in-frame ones, with some missing. The table records around 500,000 clones, approximately 30% of them present only once. The junction had 17 bases not matched to a gene; V was cut back by 1 base and J by 6 bases. Germline V gives CDR1 GTSNPN, CDR2 SVGIG (reference sequence). The CDR3 is 18 amino acids. Sorting of CD4+ naive, central memory, regulatory and stem cell-like memory cells was performed via CD45RO/CCR7/CD25/CD127/CD95/CD27. This clone has a handful of counts. Its antigen is currently unknown.

The J gene is TRBJ2-3, the V gene TRBV30, with 9 bases aligning to TRBD2. This receptor was identified in a man younger than 30 in good health. The sequenced sample was naive CD4+ T cells from blood. CDR3: CAWSANPGTSPILDTQYF. CDR3 coding DNA: TGTGCCTGGAGTGCAAATCCCGGGACTAGCCCTATCTTGGATACGCAGTATTTT.